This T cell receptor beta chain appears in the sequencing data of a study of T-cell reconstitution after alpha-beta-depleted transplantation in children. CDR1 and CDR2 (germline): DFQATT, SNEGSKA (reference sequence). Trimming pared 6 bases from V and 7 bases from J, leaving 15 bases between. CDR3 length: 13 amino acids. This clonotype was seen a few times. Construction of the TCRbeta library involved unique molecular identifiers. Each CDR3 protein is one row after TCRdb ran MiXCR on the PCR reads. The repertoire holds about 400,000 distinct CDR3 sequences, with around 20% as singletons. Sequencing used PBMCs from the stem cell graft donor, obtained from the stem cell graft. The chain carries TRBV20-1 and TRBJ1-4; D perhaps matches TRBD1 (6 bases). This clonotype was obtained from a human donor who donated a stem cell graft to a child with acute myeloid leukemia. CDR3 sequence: CSAPTGPGEKLFF. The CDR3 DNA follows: TGCAGTGCCCCGACAGGCCCAGGTGAAAAACTGTTTTTT.